The 32 T cell receptor beta chains listed next were all sequenced from one sample in a study of OX40 agonist ivuxolimab in advanced cancers. TCRdb keeps only in-frame clones here, not all; method: immunoSEQ multiplex PCR. The sample records tens of thousands of clones, around 91% being singletons. The sample consisted of CD4+ or CD8+ T cells sorted from blood, taken in a trial of the OX40 agonist ivuxolimab. The receptors were gathered from an adult with an advanced solid tumor such as melanoma, head and neck, liver or kidney cancer.

J is TRBJ2-7 and V is TRBV15, with 13 bases aligning to TRBD2. Germline values: CDR1 LNHNV, CDR2 YYDKDF (reference sequence). The trim removed 2 bases at V and 2 bases at J, leaving 3 bases unmatched. This CDR3 is 16 amino acids long. For the CDR3, the DNA is TGTGCCACCAGCAGACGACTAGCGGGAGGACCCTACGAGCAGTACTTC. Its translation is CATSRRLAGGPYEQYF. The whole variable domain, filled in from reference TRBV15 and TRBJ2-7, reads DAMVIQNPRYQVTQFGKPVTLSCSQTLNHNVMYWYQQKSSQAPKLLFHYYDKDFNNEADTPDNFQSRRPNTSFCFLDIRSPGLGDTAMYLCATSRRLAGGPYEQYFGPGTRLTVT.

Comments on this clone: One junction end does not reproduce the germline sequence, and a read error may be involved. The chain recombines TRBV5-1 with TRBJ2-2; perhaps TRBD1 as D (5 bases). CDR1 and CDR2 (germline): SGHRS, YFSETQ. CDR3 length: 15 residues. Here the CDR3 DNA reads TGCGCCAGCACTCAAGGCGGATCGGACACCGAGGAGCTGTTTTTT. Translated, it gives CASTQGGSDTEELFF.

This chain joins TRBV7-6 and TRBJ2-3, with D possibly being TRBD1 (5 bases). Germline CDR1 SGHVS, CDR2 FNYEAQ. Trimming took off 5 bases at V and 2 bases at J, with 14 bases between the two ends. The CDR3 is 15 residues long. DNA for the CDR3: TGTGCCAGCAGCCTCTGGGCGGACACCACAGATACGCAGTATTTT. Its translation is CASSLWADTTDTQYF.

The chain carries TRBV11-3 and TRBJ2-1, with 8 bases fitting TRBD1. The CDR3 spans 15 residues. From germline, CDR1 is SGHNT and CDR2 YENEEA. Germline trimming cut 5 bases from V and 2 bases from J; bases unmatched to any gene: 5. CDR3 amino acids: CASSLGQGTYNEQFF. CDR3 in DNA: TGTGCCAGCAGCCTCGGACAGGGTACCTACAATGAGCAGTTCTTC.

The chain is built from TRBV11-2 and TRBJ1-5; D is possibly TRBD1 (5 bases). This CDR3 spans 14 amino acids. The V end lost 1 base, the J end lost 2 bases, and 6 bases lay between the germline ends. CDR1 is SGHAT, CDR2 FQNNGV, per germline. The CDR3 loop reads CASSLGRGNQPQHF. The CDR3 DNA is TGTGCCAGCAGCTTAGGCAGGGGCAATCAGCCCCAGCATTTT.

The genes are TRBV28 and TRBJ2-3; 10 bases map to TRBD2. Germline CDR1 is MDHEN and CDR2 is SYDVKM. This CDR3 spans 15 amino acids. The trim removed 2 bases at V and 4 bases at J, leaving 3 bases unmatched. The CDR3: CASSLRAGGPDTQYF. CDR3 sequence (DNA): TGTGCCAGCAGTTTACGAGCGGGGGGGCCAGATACGCAGTATTTT.

The rearrangement links TRBV18 to TRBJ1-1; 7 bases are shared with TRBD1. The V and J ends lost 3 bases and 0 bases, in that order; junction bases with no gene match: 7. From germline, CDR1 is KGHSH and CDR2 LQKENI. This CDR3 has 16 residues. In nucleotides, the CDR3 is TGTGCCAGCTCACCTCGGGACAGCCTCATGAACACTGAAGCTTTCTTT. The encoded protein is CASSPRDSLMNTEAFF.

The chain links TRBV9 to TRBJ1-1, with D perhaps matching TRBD1 (5 bases). V was trimmed by 4 bases and J by 5 bases, leaving 18 bases between them. The CDR3 runs to 15 residues. The germline V gene has CDR1 SGDLS and CDR2 YYNGEE. CDR3 sequence (DNA): TGTGCCAGCAGCACGGGGGACTCCCTGGGGACTGAAGCTTTCTTT. It yields the protein CASSTGDSLGTEAFF.

The genes are TRBV19 and TRBJ2-6; 11 bases match TRBD1. CDR3 length: 17 amino acids. Germline values: CDR1 LNHDA, CDR2 SQIVND (reference sequence). The J segment lost 2 bases and the V segment lost 5 bases, leaving 5 bases of the junction unmatched. The CDR3 bases are TGTGCCAGTAGTTTCGGACAGGGGGCCGCTGGGGCCAACGTCCTGACTTTC. This codes for CASSFGQGAAGANVLTF.

The rearrangement uses TRBV21-1 and TRBJ2-1. TRBV21-1 is a listed pseudogene. The CDR3 is 14 residues long. The CDR3 sequence: CASSPGPEGNEQFF. CDR3 nucleotides: TGTGCCAGCAGTCCGGGACCTGAGGGGAATGAGCAGTTCTTC.

This sequence joins TRBV29-1 and TRBJ1-1; D is unclear. This CDR3 region has 11 residues. The V gene's germline CDR1 is SQVTM and CDR2 ANQGSEA. V was trimmed by 5 bases and J by 6 bases, leaving 10 bases between them. CDR3 DNA sequence: TGCAGCGTTCGCTCCACTGCTGAAGCTTTCTTT. It yields the protein CSVRSTAEAFF. The complete variable domain, with remaining parts taken from reference TRBV29-1 and TRBJ1-1, reads SAVISQKPSRDICQRGTSLTIQCQVDSQVTMMFWYRQQPGQSLTLIATANQGSEATYESGFVIDKFPISRPNLTFSTLTVSNMSPEDSSIYLCSVRSTAEAFFGQGTRLTVV.

CDR3 sequence: CASSPPGGNNEQFF. The CDR3 DNA reads as TGTGCCAGCTCACCACCGGGGGGAAACAATGAGCAGTTCTTC. J is TRBJ2-1 and V is TRBV18; D is perhaps TRBD2 (6 bases). The CDR3 covers 14 residues. Germline assignment: CDR1 KGHSH and CDR2 LQKENI. Between the trimmed V and J ends, which lost 0 bases and 5 bases, there was a span of 8 bases. The entire variable domain, with the rest obtained from reference TRBV18 and TRBJ2-1, is as follows: NAGVMQNPRHLVRRRGQEARLRCSPMKGHSHVYWYRQLPEEGLKFMVYLQKENIIDESGMPKERFSAEFPKEGPSILRIQQVVRGDSAAYFCASSPPGGNNEQFFGPGTRLTVL.

The table lists this clone with a count of one. The chain employs TRBV5-1 and TRBJ2-1, with D possibly TRBD1 on 6 matching bases. V lost 3 bases, J lost 4 bases, and 20 bases lay in between. Germline assignment: CDR1 SGHRS and CDR2 YFSETQ. CDR3 length: 17 residues. In DNA, the CDR3 is TGCGCCAGCAGCTCTACGACAGGTATATCGGGATACAATGAGCAGTTCTTC. This sequence encodes CASSSTTGISGYNEQFF. Supplemented by reference TRBV5-1 and TRBJ2-1, the full variable domain reads KAGVTQTPRYLIKTRGQQVTLSCSPISGHRSVSWYQQTPGQGLQFLFEYFSETQRNKGNFPGRFSGRQFSNSRSEMNVSTLELGDSALYLCASSSTTGISGYNEQFFGPGTRLTVL.

The chain recombines TRBV9 with TRBJ1-2, with D hard to call. The V gene lost 5 bases and the J gene lost 5 bases, with 10 bases spanning the gap. The germline gives CDR1 SGDLS, CDR2 YYNGEE. The CDR3 is 12 amino acids. The CDR3: CASSKIKYGYTF. The CDR3 region has the DNA TGTGCCAGCAGTAAAATTAAATATGGCTACACCTTC.

The rearrangement links TRBV10-1 to TRBJ2-1; D gene unclear. The germline CDR1 and CDR2 sequences are WNHNN and SYGVQD (reference sequence). The CDR3 extends over 16 amino acids. V lost 0 bases and J lost 0, with 9 bases in between. The CDR3 loop is CASSESNSFSYNEQFF. The CDR3 region has the DNA TGCGCCAGCAGTGAGTCCAACAGTTTCTCCTACAATGAGCAGTTCTTC.

The V and J genes are TRBV5-1 and TRBJ2-1, with 7 nucleotides matching TRBD2. The length of the CDR3 is 15 residues. J lost 2 bases, V lost 0 bases, and 2 bases had no gene match. Germline lookup yields CDR1 SGHRS and CDR2 YFSETQ. The CDR3, as DNA: TGCGCCAGCAGCTTGGAGGGACTAACCTACAATGAGCAGTTCTTC. This translates into CASSLEGLTYNEQFF.

The chain carries TRBV28 and TRBJ2-5, with 7 nucleotides matching TRBD2. This CDR3 has 13 amino acids. With V trimmed by 4 bases and J by 1 base, 0 bases remained unmatched. Germline-derived CDR1 and CDR2 are MDHEN and SYDVKM. The CDR3 DNA follows: TGTGCCAGCAGTTGGGGGGGCCAAGAGACCCAGTACTTC. This codes for CASSWGGQETQYF.

The sample holds a few counts of this clone. The chain has TRBV19 and TRBJ2-7, with TRBD1 identical over 8 bases. The length of the CDR3 is 15 residues. Germline V lookup: CDR1 LNHDA, CDR2 SQIVND (reference sequence). Unmatched junction bases numbered 2, after V lost 1 base and J lost 0 bases. CDR3 in amino acids: CASSIARGPSYEQYF. The CDR3 DNA sequence: TGTGCCAGTAGTATAGCCAGGGGGCCCTCCTACGAGCAGTACTTC.

The chain recombines TRBV6-5 with TRBJ2-7; TRBD1 matches 9 bases. With 8 bases clipped from V and 1 base from J, the junction kept 9 bases outside the gene matches. Per the germline V gene, CDR1 is MNHEY and CDR2 is SVGAGI. The CDR3 runs to 15 residues. DNA of the CDR3: TGTGCCAGCGGTCGCCCGGGACAGGGTTCCTACGAGCAGTACTTC. Translating gives CASGRPGQGSYEQYF.

J is TRBJ2-3 and V is TRBV5-8; perhaps TRBD2 as D (6 bases). CDR1 and CDR2 (germline): SGHTS, YDEGEE. V was shortened by 3 bases and J by 4 bases, with 21 bases between the two germline ends. The CDR3 is 17 amino acids. Here the CDR3 reads CASSSNLLGLQSDTQYF. In DNA form, the CDR3 reads TGTGCCAGCAGCTCTAACCTTTTGGGACTTCAATCAGATACGCAGTATTTT.

The V call is TRBV20-1, the J call TRBJ1-2, with 7 bases lining up with TRBD1. Germline lookup yields CDR1 DFQATT and CDR2 SNEGSKA (reference sequence). V was pared by 6 bases and J by 8 bases, with 6 bases of the junction left unmatched. The CDR3 length is 11 residues. CDR3 in DNA: TGCAGTGCCAGGGGGGTCCGGGGCTACACCTTC. It is translated as CSARGVRGYTF.

The chain is built from TRBV7-4 and TRBJ2-1, with D uncertain. Germline V gene lookup returns CDR1 SGHVT and CDR2 SQSDAQ. With 6 bases removed from V and 7 bases from J, the gap between germline ends came to 10 bases. The CDR3 is 12 residues long. DNA of the CDR3: TGTGCCAGCAGGGCCCCAATAAATGAGCAGTTCTTC. The encoded protein is CASRAPINEQFF.

This chain links TRBV5-4 with TRBJ2-3, with 11 bases fitting TRBD1. Germline trimming cut 5 bases from V and 9 bases from J; bases unmatched to any gene: 11. Germline V gene lookup returns CDR1 SGHNT and CDR2 YYREEE (reference sequence). The CDR3 runs 15 residues. CDR3 region: CASRRLGTGGRTQYF. CDR3 sequence (DNA): TGTGCCAGCAGAAGACTCGGGACAGGGGGAAGAACGCAGTATTTT.

The CDR3 region has the DNA TGTGCCAGCAGCGTAGAACGCGGGAGGGCGAACACCGGGGAGCTGTTTTTT. Amino acid sequence: CASSVERGRANTGELFF. This chain connects TRBV9 to TRBJ2-2; 9 bases fit TRBD2. The CDR3 spans 17 residues. Trimming took 0 bases from V and 0 from J; bases not matched to a gene: 3. Germline loops: CDR1 SGDLS, CDR2 YYNGEE.

The rearrangement joins TRBV10-3 to TRBJ2-7; D may be TRBD1 (5 bases). Trimming took off 4 bases at V and 5 bases at J, with 12 bases between the two ends. Germline CDR1 reads ENHRY; CDR2 reads SYGVKD. The length of the CDR3 is 13 residues. The CDR3 loop is CAISAAGSNEQYF. The CDR3 coding sequence is TGTGCCATCAGTGCTGCAGGGTCCAACGAGCAGTACTTC.

The chain carries TRBV11-3 and TRBJ1-2, with D possibly matching TRBD1 (5 bases). There are 12 residues in the CDR3. The V end lost 5 bases, the J end lost 3 bases, and 7 bases lay between the germline ends. Germline V gene data show CDR1 as SGHNT and CDR2 as YENEEA. DNA of the CDR3: TGTGCCAGCAGCCAAGGGGACTATGGCTACACCTTC. It codes for CASSQGDYGYTF.

This clone has a single count. This chain joins TRBV28 and TRBJ2-7, with D perhaps matching TRBD1 (6 bases). Germline V gene sequence: CDR1 MDHEN, CDR2 SYDVKM. This CDR3 spans 13 amino acids. Trimming cost V 6 bases and J 3 bases, with 12 bases left between them. In DNA form, the CDR3 reads TGTGCCAGCAGGTCCGGGACAAACTACGAGCAGTACTTC. Amino acids: CASRSGTNYEQYF.

A remark on this clone: One end of the junction is discordant with germline, which a read error may explain. The rearrangement links TRBV7-7 to TRBJ2-3; 12 bases align to TRBD2. In germline, CDR1 is SSHAT, CDR2 FNYEAQ (reference sequence). The CDR3 extends over 15 amino acids. CDR3 coding DNA: TGTGCTAGCAGCTCGGGACTAGCGGGCTCAGATACGCAGTATTTT. Amino acids: CASSSGLAGSDTQYF. The whole variable domain, filled in from reference TRBV7-7 and TRBJ2-3, reads GAGVSQSPRYKVTKRGQDVTLRCDPISSHATLYWYQQALGQGPEFLTYFNYEAQPDKSGLPSDRFSAERPEGSISTLTIQRTEQRDSAMYRCASSSGLAGSDTQYFGPGTRLTVL.

The chain has TRBV19 and TRBJ2-2; D unclear. CDR3 size: 14 residues. Germline values: CDR1 LNHDA, CDR2 SQIVND (reference sequence). V was pared by 1 base and J by 8 bases, with 11 bases between. Here the CDR3 reads CASSIGPPSGELFF. The CDR3, as DNA: TGTGCCAGTAGTATAGGGCCCCCTTCTGGGGAGCTGTTTTTT.

The chain carries TRBV28 and TRBJ2-7; D is uncertain. CDR1 and CDR2 from the germline V gene are MDHEN and SYDVKM. This CDR3 comprises 12 residues. V lost 5 bases and J 5 bases, leaving 10 bases between the germline ends. The CDR3 bases are TGTGCCAGCAGTGAGTCCCCGGACGAGCAGTACTTC. Residues: CASSESPDEQYF.

This chain connects TRBV11-2 to TRBJ2-3; D uncertain. Germline CDR1 is SGHAT and CDR2 is FQNNGV. CDR3 length: 14 residues. Deletions cut 1 base from V and 2 bases from J, with 7 bases between. CDR3 coding DNA: TGTGCCAGCAGCTTAGCTGGGTTCACAGATACGCAGTATTTT. It specifies CASSLAGFTDTQYF.

The chain has TRBV5-1 and TRBJ2-5; D might be TRBD1 or TRBD2, each matching 6 bases. Trimming left V 0 bases short and J 10 bases short, with 19 bases between. This CDR3 spans 15 amino acids. The germline V gene has CDR1 SGHRS and CDR2 YFSETQ. The CDR3 DNA sequence: TGCGCCAGCAGCTTGGGGGGGGCCGCCCAATGGAACCAGTACTTC. This encodes CASSLGGAAQWNQYF.